These 11 T cell receptor beta chains were all obtained from the same sample, sequenced in a study of shared clonotypes between healthy human individuals. The table came from immunoSEQ multiplex PCR; TCRdb's copy has only in-frame clones and leaves some out. This table has some 2 million clones, 85% to 95% appearing once. Sequenced input: naive CD4+ T cells sorted from blood. As to subset: CD45RA+ positively selected. Receptors originate from a man aged 18 to 30 in good health.

This chain uses TRBV18 with TRBJ2-7, with D tentatively TRBD2 (5 bases). The germline gives CDR1 KGHSH, CDR2 LQKENI. This CDR3 is 13 amino acids long. With 2 bases removed from V and 6 bases from J, the gap between germline ends came to 11 bases. CDR3 loop: CASSPGEGSEQYF. The CDR3, as DNA: TGTGCCAGCTCACCAGGTGAGGGATCCGAGCAGTACTTC.

This sequence joins TRBV11-2 and TRBJ1-2, with no clear D. V was trimmed by 2 bases and J by 4 bases, leaving 5 bases between them. Per the germline V gene, CDR1 is SGHAT and CDR2 is FQNNGV. There are 12 residues in the CDR3. The chain's CDR3 is CASSLWGYGYTF. The CDR3 DNA reads as TGTGCCAGCAGCTTATGGGGCTATGGCTACACCTTC.

This clone was recorded at least ten times. The V and J genes are TRBV11-2 and TRBJ1-5; 9 bases align to TRBD1. Germline CDR1 SGHAT, CDR2 FQNNGV. This CDR3 contains 14 residues. Trimming took 1 base from V and 7 from J; bases not matched to a gene: 2. In DNA, the CDR3 is TGTGCCAGCAGCTTAGCGACAGGGGGGCAGCCCCAGCATTTT. It translates to CASSLATGGQPQHF. The entire variable domain, with the rest obtained from reference TRBV11-2 and TRBJ1-5, is as follows: EAGVAQSPRYKIIEKRQSVAFWCNPISGHATLYWYQQILGQGPKLLIQFQNNGVVDDSQLPKDRFSAERLKGVDSTLKIQPAKLEDSAVYLCASSLATGGQPQHFGDGTRLSIL.

This chain links TRBV21-1 with TRBJ2-3. TRBV21-1 is noted as a pseudogene. The CDR3 spans 15 residues. CDR3 sequence: CASSSRDGGTDTQYF. The DNA of the CDR3 is TGTGCCAGCAGCTCCCGTGACGGTGGCACAGATACGCAGTATTTT.

The V and J genes are TRBV11-3 and TRBJ1-5; D is ambiguous. The CDR3 has 15 amino acids. CDR1 SGHNT and CDR2 YENEEA come from the germline V gene. The V and J ends lost 6 bases and 0 bases respectively, with 12 bases between them. CDR3 sequence (DNA): TGTGCCAGCAGACGTCCACTAACTAGCAATCAGCCCCAGCATTTT. Its translation is CASRRPLTSNQPQHF.

The chain couples TRBV5-4 to TRBJ2-5, with 14 nucleotides matching TRBD2. CDR1 is SGHNT and CDR2 is YYREEE in the germline V gene (reference sequence). CDR3 length equals 17 residues. J lost 4 bases, V lost 2 bases, and 7 bases had no gene match. CDR3 residues: CASSFRLAGGLRETQYF. In nucleotides, the CDR3 is TGTGCCAGCAGCTTCCGACTAGCGGGGGGGCTGAGAGAGACCCAGTACTTC.

This rearrangement joins TRBV7-2 to TRBJ2-7; D is unresolved. V lost 2 bases and J 7 bases, leaving 12 bases between the germline ends. CDR3 size: 13 residues. CDR1 SGHTA and CDR2 FQGNSA come from the germline V gene. CDR3 sequence reads: CASSLTRDGEQYF. The CDR3 DNA reads TGTGCCAGCAGCTTAACCCGAGATGGAGAGCAGTACTTC.

This chain links TRBV5-4 with TRBJ2-2, with 7 bases identical to TRBD2. V shed 2 bases and J 0 bases; nucleotides not matched to a gene: 7. The CDR3 length is 17 residues. Germline CDR1 is SGHNT and CDR2 is YYREEE (reference sequence). The CDR3, as DNA: TGTGCCAGCAGCTTCTTGACAAGCGGGACGAACACCGGGGAGCTGTTTTTT. Protein: CASSFLTSGTNTGELFF.

A word on this clone: The same CDR3 arises from other DNA sequences in this sample as well. The chain links TRBV5-1 to TRBJ1-4; D is ambiguous. The CDR3 consists of 15 residues. V dropped 0 bases and J dropped 0 bases, with 6 bases sitting between them. CDR1 and CDR2 (germline): SGHRS, YFSETQ. In nucleotides, the CDR3 is TGCGCCAGCAGCTTGGACCCTGCAACTAATGAAAAACTGTTTTTT. It encodes CASSLDPATNEKLFF.

The chain has TRBV5-4 and TRBJ2-7; 7 bases fit TRBD2. Unmatched junction bases numbered 10, after V lost 1 base and J lost 0 bases. Germline CDR1 and CDR2: SGHNT and YYREEE (reference sequence). This CDR3 spans 17 amino acids. The CDR3 loop reads CASSLSSGGGFSYEQYF. In DNA, the CDR3 is TGTGCCAGCAGCTTGAGTTCGGGGGGAGGGTTCTCCTACGAGCAGTACTTC.

In the case of this clone: The same CDR3 can be traced to other DNA sequences in this sample. This sequence joins TRBV2 and TRBJ2-6; D is ambiguous. The CDR3 is 15 amino acids. The germline CDR1 and CDR2 sequences are SNHLY and FYNNEI. Trimming left V 6 bases short and J 0 bases short, with 9 bases between. DNA for the CDR3: TGTGCCAGCAGACCCCAGAGCTCTGGGGCCAACGTCCTGACTTTC. Protein product: CASRPQSSGANVLTF.